This TCR beta chain was sequenced during a study of blood T cell repertoires in COVID-19. Study-wide context: Samples of COVID-19 (acute and convalescent) were obtained from the United States, Italy and Spain. Nucleic acid was either cDNA or gDNA, and it came from T cells, B-cell-depleted T cells, or PBMCs.

As originally analysed: Reference gene primer amplification gave nucleated cell count estimates. Profiled with immunoSEQ multiplex PCR; TCRdb holds only in-frame clones, not every one. V, J and clone size are taken as reported in that table, and D and trimming were inferred from the DNA itself. The sample comprises a few hundred thousand clones, over 75% of which are singletons, and under 7% rests with the top ten. Enrollment of patients from Seattle took place during active infection, with longitudinal follow-up. This clone was seen only a few times. Sequenced sample: peripheral blood. The origin of this receptor is a woman aged 25 to 39 with COVID-19, enrolled during active disease.

In nucleotides, the CDR3 is TGCAGTGCTAGTGCGCCGGGACAAAATGAAAAACTGTTTTTT. Translated, it gives CSASAPGQNEKLFF. V gene TRBV20-1 combines with J gene TRBJ1-4; TRBD1 is a possible D gene (6 bases). The germline V and J ends were trimmed by 3 bases and 5 bases, with 13 bases remaining between them. The germline V gene encodes CDR1 DFQATT and CDR2 SNEGSKA (reference sequence). The length of the CDR3 is 14 residues.